The 16 T cell receptor beta chains below were found in one sample sequenced in a study of blood T cells in healthy people across ages. Then a second PCR, running roughly 7 to 11 cycles, was carried out with a sample-barcoded 5' primer and a J-beta primer mix. TCRdb re-analysed the 5' RACE reads in MiXCR, keeping a single row per CDR3 protein. The sample lists 700,000 to 850,000 distinct CDR3 sequences; roughly 40% were seen once. The sequenced material came from blood. The receptors were gathered from a man in his late teens or twenties in good health.

This CDR3 is CSAREGGDDSYEQYF. The CDR3 coding sequence is TGCAGTGCTAGAGAGGGGGGAGACGACTCCTACGAGCAGTACTTC. The rearrangement joins TRBV20-1 to TRBJ2-7; D may be TRBD2 (6 bases). The CDR3 length is 15 residues. V was shortened by 0 bases and J by 0 bases, with 12 bases between the two germline ends. Germline CDR1 is DFQATT and CDR2 is SNEGSKA (reference sequence).

The genes are TRBV5-1 and TRBJ2-3; D is undetermined. Trimming removed 0 bases from V and 6 bases from J, with 8 bases in between. Germline V gene data show CDR1 as SGHRS and CDR2 as YFSETQ. This CDR3 comprises 13 residues. CDR3 sequence reads: CASSLAPRDTQYF. CDR3 DNA sequence: TGCGCCAGCAGCTTGGCCCCGAGGGATACGCAGTATTTT.

As regards this clonotype: A much larger clonotype is one base distant, so this may be a read error. The J gene is TRBJ2-3, the V gene TRBV7-2; 7 nucleotides align to TRBD1. The ends lost 4 bases at V and 0 bases at J; junction bases unmatched: 1. Germline V gene lookup returns CDR1 SGHTA and CDR2 FQGNSA. CDR3 length: 14 residues. DNA for the CDR3: TGTGCCAGCAGCTCGGACAGGAGCACAGATACGCAGTATTTT. Its translation: CASSSDRSTDTQYF.

The chain uses TRBV18 and TRBJ1-1, with D perhaps TRBD1 (5 bases). Germline loops: CDR1 KGHSH, CDR2 LQKENI. The V and J ends lost 5 bases and 0 bases respectively, with 13 bases between them. This CDR3 is 15 amino acids long. The CDR3 DNA reads TGTGCCAGCTCATCGATACAGGTTTTGAACACTGAAGCTTTCTTT. Its protein is CASSSIQVLNTEAFF.

V usage is TRBV12-3 or TRBV12-4 and J usage is TRBJ2-4; tentatively, D is TRBD1 (5 bases). The CDR3 has 14 residues. V lost 6 bases, J lost 6 bases, and 15 bases lay in between. The CDR3 is CASSPDWGLNIQYF. In nucleotides, the CDR3 is TGTGCCAGCAGCCCCGACTGGGGCCTAAACATTCAGTACTTC.

This clonotype was seen just once. V gene TRBV21-1 combines with J gene TRBJ2-5; whether TRBD2, the table's D call, matches the DNA was not checked. The J call is doubtful: the DNA matches TRBJ2-7 better. TRBV21-1 is an annotated pseudogene. This CDR3 has 17 amino acids. The CDR3 is CASSKEEGVQRQYEQYF. The CDR3 nucleotides read TGTGCCAGCAGCAAAGAGGAGGGTGTTCAAAGGCAATACGAGCAGTACTTC.

This clonotype showed up just a few times. CDR3 amino acids: CASSQLGSYEQYF. CDR3 in DNA: TGTGCCAGCAGCCAACTAGGCTCCTACGAGCAGTACTTC. The rearrangement joins TRBV3-1 to TRBJ2-7; D is undetermined. The CDR3 is 13 amino acids. Germline V lookup: CDR1 LGHDT, CDR2 YNNKEL (reference sequence). With 2 bases removed from V and 0 bases from J, the gap between germline ends came to 5 bases.

The chain uses TRBV4-3 and TRBJ2-1; D call uncertain. This CDR3 has 17 amino acids. Trimming cost V 0 bases and J 0 bases, with 12 bases left between them. The germline gives CDR1 LGHNA, CDR2 YSLEER. CDR3 sequence: CASSQEGFSDSYNEQFF. DNA of the CDR3: TGCGCCAGCAGCCAAGAGGGCTTCTCGGACTCCTACAATGAGCAGTTCTTC.

This clonotype was counted between two and nine times. The V and J genes are TRBV20-1 and TRBJ2-1, with a possible D match to TRBD2 (6 bases). CDR3 size: 13 residues. The germline V gene has CDR1 DFQATT and CDR2 SNEGSKA (reference sequence). The germline V and J ends were trimmed by 3 bases and 4 bases, with 10 bases remaining between them. The CDR3 is CSASPGRYNEQFF. CDR3 nucleotides: TGCAGTGCTAGCCCCGGGAGATACAATGAGCAGTTCTTC.

This clonotype was seen only a few times. The chain's CDR3 is CASSPGQGIFNYGYTF. The CDR3 DNA follows: TGTGCCAGCAGCCCGGGACAGGGAATTTTTAACTATGGCTACACCTTC. The rearrangement uses TRBV14 and TRBJ1-2; 9 nucleotides agree with TRBD1. Per the germline V gene, CDR1 is SGHDN and CDR2 is FVKESK. The CDR3 is made up of 16 amino acids. Trimming at V came to 4 bases and at J to 1 base, leaving 7 bases not matched to a gene.

Note on this clonotype: An end of the junction differs from the germline gene, which may be a read error. The rearrangement uses TRBV5-8 and TRBJ1-1; D possibly corresponds to TRBD1 (6 bases). The CDR3 is 13 amino acids. CDR1 is SGHTS and CDR2 is YDEGEE in the germline V gene. The CDR3 sequence is CTSSQDRNTEAFF. The CDR3 DNA follows: TGTACCAGCAGTCAGGACAGGAACACTGAAGCTTTCTTT.

CDR3 in DNA: TGTGCCAGCAGCGTAGTAGGGGCGGGGGACTACAATGAGCAGTTCTTC. Its protein product is CASSVVGAGDYNEQFF. The chain is built from TRBV9 and TRBJ2-1, with TRBD2 matching 7 bases. CDR3 length: 16 residues. V lost 0 bases and J lost 3; bases outside the gene matches: 6. CDR1 and CDR2 from the germline V gene are SGDLS and YYNGEE.

The rearrangement uses TRBV6-5 and TRBJ1-2; D is undetermined. The ends were cut back, 6 bases at V and 8 bases at J, with 16 bases in the middle. The CDR3 spans 13 residues. Germline CDR1 MNHEY, CDR2 SVGAGI. As DNA, the CDR3 is TGTGCCAGCAGCCCCGAGCGGGGTAGGGGCTACACCTTC. Amino acids: CASSPERGRGYTF.

This clonotype occurred many times. The rearrangement links TRBV7-2 to TRBJ2-7; D call uncertain. Germline V gene sequence: CDR1 SGHTA, CDR2 FQGNSA. V lost 6 bases and J 7 bases, leaving 10 bases between the germline ends. This CDR3 has 11 residues. CDR3 amino acids: CASSLIWEQYF. The CDR3 nucleotides are TGTGCCAGCAGTTTAATCTGGGAGCAGTACTTC.

The CDR3 sequence is CASSPRVNTGELFF. CDR3 DNA: TGTGCCAGCAGCCCCCGAGTCAACACCGGGGAGCTGTTTTTT. The V gene is TRBV5-5, the J gene TRBJ2-2; no firm D call. Germline V gene lookup returns CDR1 SGHKS and CDR2 YYEKEE (reference sequence). Trimming shortened V by 4 bases and J by 2 bases, and 9 bases separated the two germline ends. The CDR3 extends over 14 amino acids.

A word on this clonotype: This may arise from a read error, as a much more abundant clone is one base away. V gene TRBV7-2 combines with J gene TRBJ2-5, with 10 bases that match TRBD2. Germline CDR1 and CDR2: SGHTA and FQGNSA. The CDR3 contains 14 residues. J was trimmed by 11 bases and V by 5 bases; bases with no gene match: 11. As DNA, the CDR3 is TGTGCCAGCAGCCAGCGGGGGGGGTACAATGAGCAGTACTTC. It translates to CASSQRGGYNEQYF. The full variable domain, with the rest looked up from reference TRBV7-2 and TRBJ2-5, is GAGVSQSPSNKVTEKGKDVELRCDPISGHTALYWYRQSLGQGLEFLIYFQGNSAPDKSGLPSDRFSAERTGGSVSTLTIQRTQQEDSAVYLCASSQRGGYNEQYFGPGTRLLVL.